The T cell receptor beta chain described here comes from a study of identical twins. Whole-study results and caveats: A cross-sectional statistical analysis, not follow-up of the same donors, supported the conclusions. There were fewer insertions in abundant cord blood beta clonotypes, but memory repertoires showed no such pattern.

Each CDR3 protein gets one entry after TCRdb re-called the 5' RACE reads with MiXCR. The table has roughly 690,000 distinct CDR3 sequences, around 20% seen once. This clonotype has a handful of counts. Its antigen remains unidentified. Germline lookup yields CDR1 SGHKS and CDR2 YYEKEE (reference sequence). CDR3 size: 15 residues. V lost 0 bases and J lost 3; bases outside the gene matches: 2. These data were also filed under a second study, of T cells expressing NK-cell markers.

Sequenced material: PBMCs. V usage is TRBV5-5 and J usage is TRBJ1-1; 10 bases line up with TRBD1. The receptor's source is a woman aged 18 to 35 in good health. CDR3 region: CASSLGQGAYTEAFF. The DNA for the CDR3 is TGTGCCAGCAGCTTGGGACAGGGGGCATACACTGAAGCTTTCTTT.